This passage covers 19 T cell receptor beta chains from one sample sequenced in a study of control samples from healthy donors and cancer patients. TCRdb keeps only in-frame clones here, not all; method: immunoSEQ multiplex PCR. The data contain about 130,000 clones, about 90% of them singletons. Sequencing input: blood. The receptors come from a woman in her forties or fifties in good health.

This rearrangement joins TRBV19 to TRBJ2-7; D might be TRBD1 (6 bases). The CDR3 consists of 16 residues. V lost 2 bases and J lost 4, with 18 bases in between. Per the germline V gene, CDR1 is LNHDA and CDR2 is SQIVND (reference sequence). CDR3 bases: TGTGCCAGTAGTATACCGGGACACCCTTCGGTATACGAGCAGTACTTC. This codes for CASSIPGHPSVYEQYF.

The rearrangement joins TRBV15 to TRBJ2-3; TRBD2 is a possible D gene (5 bases). This CDR3 has 16 amino acids. V lost 0 bases to trimming and J lost 5 bases, with 15 bases between them. CDR1 and CDR2 (germline): LNHNV, YYDKDF (reference sequence). The CDR3 sequence is CATSRDLRASGDTQYF. CDR3 in DNA: TGTGCCACCAGCAGAGATCTGAGGGCTTCCGGAGATACGCAGTATTTT. The whole variable domain, filled in from reference TRBV15 and TRBJ2-3, reads DAMVIQNPRYQVTQFGKPVTLSCSQTLNHNVMYWYQQKSSQAPKLLFHYYDKDFNNEADTPDNFQSRRPNTSFCFLDIRSPGLGDTAMYLCATSRDLRASGDTQYFGPGTRLTVL.

The chain recombines TRBV18 with TRBJ2-7; D call uncertain. CDR1 and CDR2 from the germline V gene are KGHSH and LQKENI. The CDR3 has 12 residues. Trimming stripped 2 bases from V and 5 bases from J, with 7 bases between. This CDR3 is CASSPEQNEQYF. The CDR3 region has the DNA TGTGCCAGCTCACCAGAACAAAACGAGCAGTACTTC.

The chain recombines TRBV6-2 or TRBV6-3 with TRBJ2-4, with D perhaps TRBD1 (5 bases). CDR1 and CDR2 from the germline V gene are MNHEY and SVGEGT. The CDR3 runs to 11 residues. V lost 6 bases and J lost 9, with 9 bases in between. CDR3 nucleotide sequence: TGTGCCAGCAGCCAGGGTGTCATTCAGTACTTC. Its protein is CASSQGVIQYF.

The rearrangement uses TRBV7-9 and TRBJ1-1; a possible D gene is TRBD1 (6 bases). The germline V gene has CDR1 SEHNR and CDR2 FQNEAQ (reference sequence). V lost 1 base and J lost 1, with 16 bases in between. This CDR3 is built from 17 residues. For the CDR3, the DNA is TGTGCCAGCAGCTTAGATCGGTTCAGGGGAAGGAACACTGAAGCTTTCTTT. This translates into CASSLDRFRGRNTEAFF.

The chain recombines TRBV2 with TRBJ2-2; D possibly corresponds to TRBD1 (6 bases). The CDR3 is 15 amino acids. Germline V CDR1 and CDR2: SNHLY, FYNNEI. Trimming pared 11 bases from V and 4 bases from J, leaving 20 bases between. CDR3 protein: CASYYGGQVTGELFF. CDR3 DNA sequence: TGTGCCTCCTATTATGGGGGACAAGTCACCGGGGAGCTGTTTTTT.

The CDR3 DNA reads as TGTGCCTGGAGACACCCGGGACTAGCGGGAGCTGAGCAGTTCTTC. Translating it yields CAWRHPGLAGAEQFF. J is TRBJ2-1 and V is TRBV30; 14 bases match TRBD2. The V gene end was trimmed by 3 bases and the J gene end by 9 bases; junction bases not matched to a gene: 7. The CDR3 extends over 15 amino acids. From germline, CDR1 is GTSNPN and CDR2 SVGIG (reference sequence).

The chain recombines TRBV6-5 with TRBJ2-5; no clear D. The V and J ends lost 3 bases and 1 base respectively, with 9 bases between them. The CDR3 has 14 residues. Germline-derived CDR1 and CDR2 are MNHEY and SVGAGI. The CDR3 here is CASSYFSSQETQYF. The CDR3 nucleotides read TGTGCCAGCAGTTATTTTAGCAGCCAAGAGACCCAGTACTTC.

The J gene is TRBJ1-5, the V gene TRBV12-3 or TRBV12-4; D is uncertain. This CDR3 is 13 amino acids long. V was trimmed by 3 bases and J by 6 bases, leaving 9 bases between them. This CDR3 is CASSLLEGQPQHF. DNA for the CDR3: TGTGCCAGCAGTTTGCTTGAGGGTCAGCCCCAGCATTTT.

V is TRBV10-2 and J is TRBJ2-1, with a tentative D call TRBD1 (5 bases). CDR1 and CDR2 (germline): WSHSY, SAAADI. The CDR3 sequence is 13 residues long. The V and J ends lost 7 bases and 3 bases respectively, with 10 bases between them. The CDR3 sequence: CASTWQGYNEQFF. The CDR3 coding sequence is TGCGCCAGCACGTGGCAGGGCTACAATGAGCAGTTCTTC.

V usage is TRBV28 and J usage is TRBJ1-1; possible D gene TRBD1, 5 bases. The CDR3 is made up of 11 amino acids. Germline V gives CDR1 MDHEN, CDR2 SYDVKM. Trimming left V 6 bases short and J 8 bases short, with 10 bases between. CDR3 loop: CASRGWGEAFF. The CDR3 DNA sequence: TGTGCCAGCAGGGGCTGGGGCGAAGCTTTCTTT.

The chain recombines TRBV28 with TRBJ1-2; 9 nucleotides line up with TRBD1. The CDR3 has 15 residues. The junction had 8 bases not matched to a gene; V was cut back by 4 bases and J by 5 bases. CDR1 MDHEN and CDR2 SYDVKM come from the germline V gene. CDR3 DNA sequence: TGTGCCAGCAGTTCGTATGACAGGGGGTGGTATGGCTACACCTTC. This sequence encodes CASSSYDRGWYGYTF.

In this sample, this clone turned up once. The chain is built from TRBV19 and TRBJ2-1; 10 positions match TRBD2. Germline assignment: CDR1 LNHDA and CDR2 SQIVND (reference sequence). The junction had 5 bases not matched to a gene; V was cut back by 5 bases and J by 4 bases. The CDR3 is 15 residues long. In nucleotides, the CDR3 is TGTGCCAGTAGTTATTGGACTAGCGGATACAATGAGCAGTTCTTC. Its protein is CASSYWTSGYNEQFF.

The chain joins TRBV18 to TRBJ1-2; D unresolved. The CDR3 is 14 amino acids. Trimming shortened V by 1 base and J by 8 bases, and 14 bases separated the two germline ends. Per germline, CDR1 KGHSH and CDR2 LQKENI. The CDR3 is CASSPLSAAGGYTF. In DNA, the CDR3 is TGTGCCAGCTCACCACTCAGTGCGGCGGGGGGCTACACCTTC.

V gene TRBV6-6 combines with J gene TRBJ2-2; D is ambiguous. The CDR3 extends over 13 amino acids. The germline CDR1 and CDR2 sequences are MNHNY and SVGAGI (reference sequence). Trimming took 2 bases from V and 6 from J, leaving 7 bases between them. The CDR3 DNA reads as TGTGCCAGCAGTTACAGGTTGGCCGGGGAGCTGTTTTTT. Its translation is CASSYRLAGELFF.

The chain is built from TRBV4-2 and TRBJ2-3; maybe TRBD2 (5 bases). Germline CDR1 and CDR2: LGHNA and YNFKEQ. The CDR3 covers 17 residues. Trimming left V 0 bases short and J 8 bases short, with 21 bases between. CDR3: CASSQDVAVPQGGTQYF. The CDR3 nucleotides read TGTGCCAGCAGCCAAGATGTCGCGGTCCCGCAAGGAGGTACGCAGTATTTT.

This chain uses TRBV5-6 with TRBJ1-1; a possible D gene is TRBD1 (6 bases). Trimming removed 0 bases at V and 0 bases at J, with 12 bases between. The CDR3 covers 16 residues. CDR1 is SGHDT, CDR2 YYEEEE, per germline. The CDR3: CASSLVQGIMNTEAFF. For the CDR3, the DNA is TGTGCCAGCAGCTTGGTCCAGGGGATCATGAACACTGAAGCTTTCTTT. Complete variable domain (other parts from reference TRBV5-6 and TRBJ1-1): DAGVTQSPTHLIKTRGQQVTLRCSPKSGHDTVSWYQQALGQGPQFIFQYYEEEERQRGNFPDRFSGHQFPNYSSELNVNALLLGDSALYLCASSLVQGIMNTEAFFGQGTRLTVV.

The chain couples TRBV6-5 to TRBJ1-1; TRBD1 is a possible D gene (6 bases). The germline V and J ends were trimmed by 8 bases and 5 bases, with 21 bases remaining between them. The CDR3 sequence is 15 residues long. Germline V lookup: CDR1 MNHEY, CDR2 SVGAGI. CDR3 bases: TGTGCCAGCCAAATACTAGTGACAGGCAGAACTGAAGCTTTCTTT. It yields the protein CASQILVTGRTEAFF.

The rearrangement uses TRBV6-1 and TRBJ1-2, with 7 bases matching TRBD1. The junction had 9 bases not matched to a gene; V was cut back by 3 bases and J by 5 bases. The CDR3 runs 15 residues. The V gene's germline CDR1 is MNHNS and CDR2 SASEGT. The CDR3 DNA follows: TGTGCCAGCAGTGAGTTGGGACAGACCCAGTATGGCTACACCTTC. It translates to CASSELGQTQYGYTF.